A selection of T cell receptor beta chains follows, all from one sample in a study of T cells expressing NK-cell markers. Reprocessing the 5' RACE reads, TCRdb reports a single entry for every CDR3 protein and omits DNA. This listing includes about 260,000 distinct CDR3 sequences. Sequenced input: blood T cells: a sorted CD56 or NKG2C T cell subset, CD4+ or CD8+ T cells, or bulk PBMC T cells (not recorded which). All receptors come from a man younger than 35 in good health. CDR3s include the opening cysteine and the closing phenylalanine or tryptophan.

V gene	J gene	CDR3 protein
TRBV12-3/TRBV12-4	TRBJ2-5	CASSLGPEKETQYF
TRBV19	TRBJ1-2	CASNKRSDGLNYGYTF
TRBV25-1	TRBJ1-5	CASSGGSRGNSNQPQHF
TRBV12-3/TRBV12-4	TRBJ2-1	CASTSRGGAGVNEQFF
TRBV10-3	TRBJ2-1	CAILAGDSSYNEQFF
TRBV29-1	TRBJ2-3	CTTPASGSTDTQYF
TRBV4-1	TRBJ1-4	CASSSGRQNNEKLFF
TRBV20-1	TRBJ2-3	CSASDLASGNTDTQYF
TRBV3-1	TRBJ2-2	CASSHEILAGGPSTGELFF
TRBV29-1	TRBJ1-2	CSVAQGPTYGYTF
TRBV7-2	TRBJ1-2	CASSLGPNNYGYTF
TRBV12-3/TRBV12-4	TRBJ2-5	CASSPGTSGRLQETQYF
TRBV7-3	TRBJ2-7	CASNEIGSSYEQYF
TRBV7-6	TRBJ2-1	CASSLPSGQSSYNEQFF
TRBV29-1	TRBJ2-1	CSVGGLAGGSEQFF
TRBV10-1	TRBJ2-1	CASSEWRGLSNEQFF
TRBV20-1	TRBJ2-3	CSAPIGDTQYF
TRBV7-3	TRBJ2-2	CASSPRTGGELFF
TRBV10-3	TRBJ2-7	CAISVKGQGPNEQYF
TRBV5-1	TRBJ1-1	CASSLEMIGAGTEAFF
TRBV5-1	TRBJ1-1	CASSPGELWPPPEAFF
TRBV29-1	TRBJ2-3	CSVGAGGPDTQYF
TRBV12-5	TRBJ2-5	CASALTSGRDQETQYF
TRBV5-1	TRBJ2-1	CASSQDRAYYNEQFF
TRBV6-5	TRBJ1-6	CASSYSPPGSSYNSPLHF
TRBV6-1	TRBJ2-3	CASSRSVGATDTQYF
TRBV20-1	TRBJ2-7	CSASRAGQAYEQYF
TRBV6-2/TRBV6-3	TRBJ2-1	CASRGLAVREQFF
TRBV7-9	TRBJ2-5	CASSLDSLETQYF
TRBV15	TRBJ1-6	CATSRVSIGSPLHF
TRBV7-2	TRBJ1-3	CASSFDRGGNTIYF
TRBV5-6	TRBJ1-2	CASSSQGIDTF
TRBV7-6	TRBJ2-1	CASSLGNRDSYNEQFF
TRBV6-1	TRBJ1-1	CASSERRTGGLNTEAFF
TRBV29-1	TRBJ2-5	CSVFSRDRWGETQYF
TRBV29-1	TRBJ1-1	CSVTSSANTEAFF
TRBV28	TRBJ2-1	CASSLTGGWNEQFF
TRBV15	TRBJ2-1	CATSRVRWTSGNSGNEQFF
TRBV4-2	TRBJ2-1	CASSQDLSSYNEQFF
TRBV12-3/TRBV12-4	TRBJ1-2	CASRYRGSDYGYTF
TRBV7-9	TRBJ2-2	CASSFMYGELFF
TRBV5-4	TRBJ2-1	CASSLAGAIAENEQFF
TRBV20-1	TRBJ2-1	CSARSSGSWNEQFF
TRBV15	TRBJ2-1	CATSPKPGLAGSNEQFF
TRBV10-2	TRBJ2-7	CASTPLAGIYEQYF
TRBV12-5	TRBJ2-3	CASGTRLAPNTDTQYF
TRBV7-2	TRBJ2-5	CASSFVARVGETQYF
TRBV20-1	TRBJ1-1	CSARAVATLNTEAFF
TRBV29-1	TRBJ1-5	CSVGADQPQHF
TRBV20-1	TRBJ1-2	CSATRGDYGYTF
TRBV27	TRBJ2-5	CASRTGLAGETQYF
TRBV7-9	TRBJ2-5	CASSLALRSTEQYF
TRBV21-1	TRBJ2-7	CASIRTVTAYEQYF
TRBV6-5	TRBJ2-1	CASSSRGFEQFF
TRBV10-1	TRBJ2-3	CASSDPGPTDTQYF
TRBV18	TRBJ2-7	CASSGLAAIYEQYF